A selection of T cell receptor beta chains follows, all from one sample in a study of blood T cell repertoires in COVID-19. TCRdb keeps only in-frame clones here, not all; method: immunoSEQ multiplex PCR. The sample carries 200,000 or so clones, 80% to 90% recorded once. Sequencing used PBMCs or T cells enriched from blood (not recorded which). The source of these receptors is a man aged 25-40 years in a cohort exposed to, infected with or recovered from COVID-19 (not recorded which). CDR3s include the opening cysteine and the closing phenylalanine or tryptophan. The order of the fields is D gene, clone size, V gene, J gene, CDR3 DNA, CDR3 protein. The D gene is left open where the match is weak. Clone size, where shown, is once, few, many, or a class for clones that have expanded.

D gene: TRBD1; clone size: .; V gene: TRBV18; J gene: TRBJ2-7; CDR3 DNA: TGTGCCAGCTCACCTACGGGACAGATTTCCCTAGGGTACTTC; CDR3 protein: CASSPTGQISLGYF
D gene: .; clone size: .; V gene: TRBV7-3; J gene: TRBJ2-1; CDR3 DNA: TGTGCCAGCAGCTTAACTAGCGGACCCTACAATGAGCAGTTCTTC; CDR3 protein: CASSLTSGPYNEQFF
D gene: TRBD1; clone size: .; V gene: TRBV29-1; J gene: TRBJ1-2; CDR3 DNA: TGCAGCGTTGAAGGGACAGGGGGATCTCGTCATGGCTACACCTTC; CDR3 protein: CSVEGTGGSRHGYTF
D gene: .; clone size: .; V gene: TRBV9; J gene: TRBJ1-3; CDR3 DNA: TGTGCCAGCAGCGTAGCTGGGCAGGGAACGCCTGCCCGGCAGGGCACCATATATTTT; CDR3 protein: CASSVAGQGTPARQGTIYF
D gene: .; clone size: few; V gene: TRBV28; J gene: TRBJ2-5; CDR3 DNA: TGTGCCAGCAGACCCGGTGGAGAGACCCAGTACTTC; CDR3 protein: CASRPGGETQYF
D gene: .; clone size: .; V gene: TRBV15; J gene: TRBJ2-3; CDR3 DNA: TGTGCCACCAGCAGAGTTCCGCAGGGTAGGACGGGAGATACGCAGTATTTT; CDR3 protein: CATSRVPQGRTGDTQYF
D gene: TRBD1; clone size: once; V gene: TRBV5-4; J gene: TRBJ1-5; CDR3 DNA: TGTGCCAGCAGTTCCGGGACAGGGAATCAGCCCCAGCATTTT; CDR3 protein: CASSSGTGNQPQHF
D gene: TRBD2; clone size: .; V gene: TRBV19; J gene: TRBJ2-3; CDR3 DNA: TGTGCCAGCCGACTAGCGGGAGTCACAGATACGCAGTATTTT; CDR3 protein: CASRLAGVTDTQYF
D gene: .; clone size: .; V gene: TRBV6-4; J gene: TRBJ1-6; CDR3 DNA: TGTGCCAGCGCTCGCGTAAATTCACCCCTCCACTTT; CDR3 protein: CASARVNSPLHF
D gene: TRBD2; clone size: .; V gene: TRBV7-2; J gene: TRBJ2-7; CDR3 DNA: TGTGCCAGCAGCCGCTCAGGTAGCGGGAGCTACGAGCAGTACTTC; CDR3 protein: CASSRSGSGSYEQYF
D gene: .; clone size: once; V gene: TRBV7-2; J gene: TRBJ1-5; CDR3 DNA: TGTGCCAGCAGTCCAAACAGGGCGGCAGGGCAGCCCCAGCATTTT; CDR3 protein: CASSPNRAAGQPQHF
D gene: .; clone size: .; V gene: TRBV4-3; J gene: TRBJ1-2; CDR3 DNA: TGCGCCAGCAGCCAAGAGGTAGGAGCTTATGGCTACACCTTC; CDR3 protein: CASSQEVGAYGYTF
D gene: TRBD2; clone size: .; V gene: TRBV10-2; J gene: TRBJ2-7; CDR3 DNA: TGCGCCAGCAGTTCGTGGGACTATGGCTACGAGCAGTACTTC; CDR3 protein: CASSSWDYGYEQYF
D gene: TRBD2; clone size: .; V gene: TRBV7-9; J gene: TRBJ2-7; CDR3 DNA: TGTGCCAGCAGGAGCGGGGTATACGAGCAGTACTTC; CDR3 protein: CASRSGVYEQYF
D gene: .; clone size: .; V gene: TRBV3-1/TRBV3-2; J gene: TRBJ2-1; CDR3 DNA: TGTGCCAGCAGCCAAGACCACGGGAAAGGAAATGAGCAGTTCTTC; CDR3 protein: CASSQDHGKGNEQFF
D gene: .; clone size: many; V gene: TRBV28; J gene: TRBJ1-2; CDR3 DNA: TGTGCCAGCAGTCCGTCGGCAGGGCTGCGTCACGGCTACACCTTC; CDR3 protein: CASSPSAGLRHGYTF
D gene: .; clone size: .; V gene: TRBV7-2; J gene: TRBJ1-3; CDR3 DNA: TGTGCCAGCAGCTTACTAGTACCGCGGCGGGGAAATTTTGGAAACACCATATATTTT; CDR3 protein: CASSLLVPRRGNFGNTIYF
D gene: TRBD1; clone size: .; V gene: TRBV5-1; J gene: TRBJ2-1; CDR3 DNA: TGCGCCAGCACCCCGACAGGGACCTCCTACAATGAGCAGTTCTTC; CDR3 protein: CASTPTGTSYNEQFF
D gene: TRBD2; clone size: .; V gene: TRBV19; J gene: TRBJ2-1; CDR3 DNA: TGTGCCAGTAAATCCGCGACTAGCATCGATGAGCAGTTCTTC; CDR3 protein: CASKSATSIDEQFF
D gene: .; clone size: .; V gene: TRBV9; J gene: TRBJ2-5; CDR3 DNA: TGTGCCAGCAGCGTATCGGGGAGTCAAGAGACCCAGTACTTC; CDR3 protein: CASSVSGSQETQYF
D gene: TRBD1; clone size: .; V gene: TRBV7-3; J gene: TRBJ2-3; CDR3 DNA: TGTGCCAGCAGCTTAATCCCAGGGACAGCAGATACGCAGTATTTT; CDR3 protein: CASSLIPGTADTQYF
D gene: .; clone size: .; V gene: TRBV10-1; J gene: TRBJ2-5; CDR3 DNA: TGCGCCAGCTCGGACTCCGACCTTAGGGAGACCCAGTACTTC; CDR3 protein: CASSDSDLRETQYF
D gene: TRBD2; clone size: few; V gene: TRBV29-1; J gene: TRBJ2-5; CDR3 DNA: TGCAGCGTCCTCGGGGGGGGGCAAGAGACCCAGTACTTC; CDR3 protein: CSVLGGGQETQYF
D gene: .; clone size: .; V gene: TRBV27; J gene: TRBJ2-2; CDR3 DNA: TGTGCCAGCAGGGTAGCGCTGAACACCGGGGAGCTGTTTTTT; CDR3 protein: CASRVALNTGELFF
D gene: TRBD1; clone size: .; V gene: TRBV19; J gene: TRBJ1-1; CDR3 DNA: TGTGCCAGTAGTATCCCCTTGGGGACAGTCGCTGAAGCTTTCTTT; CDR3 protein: CASSIPLGTVAEAFF
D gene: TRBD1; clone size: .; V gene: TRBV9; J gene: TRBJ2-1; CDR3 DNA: TGTGCCAGCAGCCCGCGGACAGGGGGTTACAATGAGCAGTTCTTC; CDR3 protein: CASSPRTGGYNEQFF
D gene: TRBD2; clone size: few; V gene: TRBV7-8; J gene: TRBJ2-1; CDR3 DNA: TGTGCCAGCAGCTTGGGACTAAGCGCATTCTACAATGAGCAGTTCTTC; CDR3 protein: CASSLGLSAFYNEQFF
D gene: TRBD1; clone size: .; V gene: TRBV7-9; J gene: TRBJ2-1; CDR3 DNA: TGTGCCAGCAGCTTTTTCGGGACAGGGGACCACAATGAGCAGTTCTTC; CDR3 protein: CASSFFGTGDHNEQFF
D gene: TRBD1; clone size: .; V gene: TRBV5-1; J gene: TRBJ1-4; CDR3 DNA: TGCGCCAGCAGCGACAGGGTTAATGAAAAACTGTTTTTT; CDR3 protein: CASSDRVNEKLFF
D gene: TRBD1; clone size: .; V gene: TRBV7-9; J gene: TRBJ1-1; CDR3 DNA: TGTGCCAGCAGCCCTAGGACAGGGGGAACGAACACTGAAGCTTTCTTT; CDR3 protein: CASSPRTGGTNTEAFF
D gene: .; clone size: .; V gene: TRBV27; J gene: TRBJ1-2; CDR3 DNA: TGTGCCAGCAGGAAGAACAGGGACGGGATCTATGGCTACACCTTC; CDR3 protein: CASRKNRDGIYGYTF
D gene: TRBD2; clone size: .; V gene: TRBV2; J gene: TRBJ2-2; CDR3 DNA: TGTGCCAGCACCGGGACTAGCGGGAGTGCGGGGGAGCTGTTTTTT; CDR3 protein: CASTGTSGSAGELFF
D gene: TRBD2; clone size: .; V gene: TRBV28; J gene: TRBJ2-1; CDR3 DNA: TGTGCCAGCAGTTTTCTAGCGGCCTACAATGAGCAGTTCTTC; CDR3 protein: CASSFLAAYNEQFF
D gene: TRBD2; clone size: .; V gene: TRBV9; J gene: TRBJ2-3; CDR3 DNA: TGTGCCAGCAGCGTAGAGGGGGGACTAGCTTTTCCTAAAGATACGCAGTATTTT; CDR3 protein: CASSVEGGLAFPKDTQYF
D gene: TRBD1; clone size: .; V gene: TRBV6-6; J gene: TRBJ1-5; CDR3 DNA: TGTGCCAGCCGGGGGACAGGTGTACAGCCCCAGCATTTT; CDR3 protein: CASRGTGVQPQHF
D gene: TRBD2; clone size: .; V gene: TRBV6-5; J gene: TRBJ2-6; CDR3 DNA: TGTGCCAGCAGGGGGGAGGGGACCGGGGCCAACGTCCTGACTTTC; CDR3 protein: CASRGEGTGANVLTF
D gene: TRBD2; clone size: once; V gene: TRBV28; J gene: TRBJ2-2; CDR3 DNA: TGTGCCAGCAGGAAAGAGGGACTAGCGGGAACTTACACCGGGGAGCTGTTTTTT; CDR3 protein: CASRKEGLAGTYTGELFF
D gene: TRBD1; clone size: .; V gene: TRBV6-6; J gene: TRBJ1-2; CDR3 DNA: TGTGCCAGCAGTTACGACAGGGGAAGGCCTGGCTACACCTTC; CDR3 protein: CASSYDRGRPGYTF
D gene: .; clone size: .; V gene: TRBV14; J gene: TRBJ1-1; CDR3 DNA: TGTGCCAGCAGCCAAGTGAGAGGGATGAACACTGAAGCTTTCTTT; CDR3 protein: CASSQVRGMNTEAFF